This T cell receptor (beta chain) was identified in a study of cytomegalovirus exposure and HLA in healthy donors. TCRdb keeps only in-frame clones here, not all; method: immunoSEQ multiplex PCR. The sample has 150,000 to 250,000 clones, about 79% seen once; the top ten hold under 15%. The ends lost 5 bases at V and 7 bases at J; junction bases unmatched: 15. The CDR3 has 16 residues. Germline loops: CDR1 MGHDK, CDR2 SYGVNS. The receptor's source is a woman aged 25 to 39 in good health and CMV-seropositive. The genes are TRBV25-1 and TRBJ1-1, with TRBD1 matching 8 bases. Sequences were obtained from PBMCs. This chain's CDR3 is CASSPTGVRRRNEAFF. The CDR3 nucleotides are TGTGCCAGCAGTCCGACAGGGGTCCGCCGGCGTAATGAAGCTTTCTTT.